This paragraph reports one TCR beta chain. Antigen unknown. The data derive from a study of cytomegalovirus exposure and HLA in healthy donors. Study-wide context: There were approximately 81 million unique TCRs (from HLA-typed donors) in an early data release.

This CDR3 region has 15 residues. Germline lookup yields CDR1 PRHDT and CDR2 FYEKMQ (reference sequence). The trim removed 3 bases at V and 7 bases at J, leaving 2 bases unmatched. Study results and caveats: Some V segments, TRBV6-2 and TRBV6-3 among them, were indistinguishable and were therefore excluded.

The PCR used 60 Vbeta and 13 Jbeta primers. Assay: immunoSEQ multiplex PCR; the TCRdb copy retains only in-frame clones and omits some. Its clone listing holds under 35,000 clones. The V call is TRBV13, the J call TRBJ2-1; 14 bases fit TRBD2. Sequenced: PBMCs. This TCR derives from a man aged 25-45 years in good health and CMV-seronegative. The CDR3 nucleotides are TGTGCCAGCAGCTTTGGACTAGCGGGAGGAAATGAGCAGTTCTTC. As protein: CASSFGLAGGNEQFF.